These 7 T cell receptor beta chains were sequenced from one sample in a study of T cell changes during pregnancy in multiple sclerosis (dated by TCRdb to between 2018 and 2021). The method behind the library was the immunoSEQ multiplex PCR assay. Not all clones reach the TCRdb copy of this immuneACCESS table, which keeps in-frame sequences only. Checked studies attribute under half of the gap to unresolved V genes and leave the rest unexplained. The sample table records about 40,000 clones; around 93% of these occur just once. Clones ranked in the top ten supply over 0.4% of the sample. Sequencing used CD4+ T cells from peripheral blood mononuclear cells, obtained in the first trimester of pregnancy. The source of these receptors is a female donor with multiple sclerosis, enrolled in a pregnancy study.

This chain connects TRBV15 to TRBJ2-5, with TRBD1 as a possible D gene (5 bases). The V and J ends lost 1 base and 4 bases respectively, with 10 bases between them. The CDR3 loop spans 14 amino acids. Per germline, CDR1 LNHNV and CDR2 YYDKDF (reference sequence). The chain's CDR3 is CATSRVTGIETQYF. The CDR3 bases are TGTGCCACCAGCAGAGTAACAGGAATAGAGACCCAGTACTTC.

The rearrangement joins TRBV18 to TRBJ2-3; the D gene is possibly TRBD1 (6 bases). The CDR3 length is 14 residues. Between the trimmed V and J ends, which lost 6 bases and 8 bases, there was a span of 18 bases. Germline V CDR1 and CDR2: KGHSH, LQKENI. The CDR3 DNA is TGTGCCAGCTCCCAAGCAGGGGAAAGTAGTACGCAGTATTTT. This translates into CASSQAGESSTQYF.

V usage is TRBV28 and J usage is TRBJ2-1; possibly TRBD2 for D (6 bases). The CDR3 extends over 17 amino acids. The ends were cut back, 5 bases at V and 0 bases at J, with 17 bases in the middle. CDR1 MDHEN and CDR2 SYDVKM come from the germline V gene. DNA of the CDR3: TGTGCCAGCAGTCCCGATCCTGGGACTGTCTCCTACAATGAGCAGTTCTTC. Its protein is CASSPDPGTVSYNEQFF.

This chain joins TRBV18 and TRBJ1-1, with 9 bases lining up with TRBD1. J gave up 2 bases and V 6 bases, and 4 bases lay outside the gene matches. The CDR3 length is 14 residues. Germline V gives CDR1 KGHSH, CDR2 LQKENI. The CDR3, as DNA: TGTGCCAGCTCTCTGGACAGGGGTAACACTGAAGCTTTCTTT. This codes for CASSLDRGNTEAFF.

This rearrangement joins TRBV9 to TRBJ1-2; TRBD1 agrees at 8 bases. Germline-derived CDR1 and CDR2 are SGDLS and YYNGEE. The CDR3 extends over 18 amino acids. Trimming cost V 4 bases and J 4 bases; bases outside gene matches: 18. The CDR3 loop is CASSLTRGTGANPYGYTF. CDR3 DNA: TGTGCCAGCAGCCTCACACGGGGGACAGGTGCCAACCCCTATGGCTACACCTTC.

The chain recombines TRBV29-1 with TRBJ2-1, with 8 bases lining up with TRBD1. The length of the CDR3 is 13 residues. The V gene's germline CDR1 is SQVTM and CDR2 ANQGSEA. Unmatched junction bases numbered 6, after V lost 3 bases and J lost 8 bases. CDR3 region: CSVDVQGAYEQFF. In DNA, the CDR3 is TGCAGCGTTGACGTTCAGGGGGCTTATGAGCAGTTCTTC.

This clone has a single count. The genes are TRBV30 and TRBJ2-5; D perhaps matches TRBD1 (5 bases). V dropped 1 base and J dropped 4 bases, with 7 bases sitting between them. This CDR3 region has 12 residues. Germline V gene sequence: CDR1 GTSNPN, CDR2 SVGIG (reference sequence). The CDR3 bases are TGTGCCTGGAGTGAGGGGCGAGAGACCCAGTACTTC. Translated: CAWSEGRETQYF.